This T cell receptor (beta chain) is drawn from a study of blood T cell repertoires in COVID-19 (TCRdb year 2020). For context, the study as a whole: The collaborator samples originated in the United States, Italy and Spain and spanned the acute and convalescent phases of COVID-19. The repertoires were released in a freely available public database intended as a resource for research on the immune response to SARS-CoV-2. Samples were obtained from the ongoing ImmuneRACE study (first 160 participants) and from over a thousand subjects provided by 6 global collaborators. The prospective study material was composed of cDNA or gDNA derived from T cells, B-cell-depleted T cells, or PBMCs. A de-identified subject ID, COVID-19 status, age in years and sex were almost always included in the sample metadata. HLA class I and class II types, where available, came from metadata supplied by the sample provider rather than from assay-based typing. Deeply sampled blood TCRbeta repertoires from subjects exposed to, actively infected with, or recovered from COVID-19 were included in the dataset. What the authors observed across the whole study: Clinical and demographic metadata were provided uncurated, with the amount varying by source and participant.

One collaborating source in Seattle enrolled patients during active infection and followed them longitudinally through the course of disease. Each collaborating institution followed its own protocols to collect whole blood in K2EDTA tubes. Collaborator samples were shipped for TCRbeta analysis as frozen whole blood, isolated PBMCs, or DNA extracted from either sample type. Points on this clone: This receptor's antigen is unknown. No base quality values were provided; no much bigger clone lies one nucleotide off.

TCRbeta CDR3 regions were amplified from genomic DNA using the immunoSEQ Assay, a bias-controlled multiplex PCR. As for how the authors treated the data: The number of nucleated cells in each sample was estimated from the amplification of reference gene primers within the assay. To quantify the absolute abundance of each unique TCRbeta CDR3 rearrangement, sequence reads were collapsed and filtered. Productive Simpson clonality was computed per sample as the square root of Simpson's diversity index over productive rearrangements. Held by TCRdb, this immuneACCESS table contains in-frame sequences only and omits some clones. Under half of the omission traces to an unresolved V gene where checked; the cause of the rest is unknown. The DNA gave D and trimming, while V, J and clone size come from that table. The sample table lists 250,000 to 350,000 clones, under 85% of them with a count of one. The ten largest clones represent about 0.9% of the sample.

Sequences were obtained from peripheral blood. The TCR originated in a human donor with COVID-19, enrolled during active disease. The donor label of this sample is uncertain.

CDR3 sequence: CASSSDRVSSYNEQFF. The DNA sequence is given as TGTGCCAGCAGCTCAGACAGGGTAAGCTCCTACAATGAGCAGTTCTTC. The chain is assembled from TRBV11-3 and TRBJ2-1; TRBD1 lines up with 7 middle nucleotides. The cysteine opens and the phenylalanine closes a CDR3 of 16 amino acids. CDR3 DNA is the only sequence kept; it has 48 bases, read in frame from the first base. Trimming accounts for 4 bases at V and 0 bases at J, while the number of junction bases matched to no gene is 6. For CDR1 and CDR2, the germline V gene lists SGHNT and YENEEA.